The rows below give T cell receptor beta chains drawn from one sample of a study of T cells in Graves' hyperthyroidism and ophthalmopathy. TCRdb reprocessed the multiplex PCR reads with MiXCR, giving one entry per CDR3 protein. The sample has 400,000 or so distinct CDR3 sequences, 11% to 15% seen once. Sample: blood. These receptor sequences come from a man in his fifties or sixties with Graves' ophthalmopathy. Both conserved end residues are part of each CDR3. The D gene is left open where the match is weak. The listing skips clone size in some rows; elsewhere it reads once, few, many or a size class.

cdr3_nt: TGTGCCAGCAGCCACCAGTCAGAAGAGACCCAGTACTTC
cdr3_aa: CASSHQSEETQYF
d_call: .
j_call: TRBJ2-5
v_call: TRBV7-3
clone_size: once

cdr3_nt: TGTGCCAGCAGCCAATTAGGGCAGGGGGCGAATTCACCCCTCCACTTT
cdr3_aa: CASSQLGQGANSPLHF
d_call: TRBD1
j_call: TRBJ1-6
v_call: TRBV14
clone_size: .

cdr3_nt: TGTGCCAGCAGCTTTAGTTACAGCAGCGAGACCCAGTACTTC
cdr3_aa: CASSFSYSSETQYF
d_call: .
j_call: TRBJ2-5
v_call: TRBV13
clone_size: many

cdr3_nt: TGTGCCAGCAGTTTAAGACTAGCGGGAGGGAGAACACAGTTCTTC
cdr3_aa: CASSLRLAGGRTQFF
d_call: TRBD2
j_call: TRBJ2-1
v_call: TRBV12-3/TRBV12-4
clone_size: many

cdr3_nt: TGTGCCAGCAGCTCGACTAGCGGGAGTTTTAAGCAGTACTTC
cdr3_aa: CASSSTSGSFKQYF
d_call: TRBD2
j_call: TRBJ2-7
v_call: TRBV7-3
clone_size: many

cdr3_nt: TGTGCCAGCAGTTTAGGGACTAGCGGGTACAATGGGCAGTTCTTC
cdr3_aa: CASSLGTSGYNGQFF
d_call: TRBD2
j_call: TRBJ2-1
v_call: TRBV27
clone_size: few

cdr3_nt: TGTGCCAGCAGCTTAGGGACAGGGGAAGTCTACGAGCAGTACTTC
cdr3_aa: CASSLGTGEVYEQYF
d_call: TRBD1
j_call: TRBJ2-7
v_call: TRBV11-2
clone_size: many

cdr3_nt: TGTGCCAGCAGCTTAGGACAGGGTGTGCCCTATGGCTACACCTTC
cdr3_aa: CASSLGQGVPYGYTF
d_call: TRBD1
j_call: TRBJ1-2
v_call: TRBV7-9
clone_size: many

cdr3_nt: TGTGCCAGCAGTTTAAGGGAGGCTGGGGCCAACGTCCTGACTTTC
cdr3_aa: CASSLREAGANVLTF
d_call: .
j_call: TRBJ2-6
v_call: TRBV28
clone_size: many

cdr3_nt: TGCGCCAGCAGCGAAACCAGGGGGCATGGCTACACCTTC
cdr3_aa: CASSETRGHGYTF
d_call: TRBD1
j_call: TRBJ1-2
v_call: TRBV5-1
clone_size: many

cdr3_nt: TGTGCCAGCAGCAACGGACCGGGTGGTGAAAAACTGTTTTTT
cdr3_aa: CASSNGPGGEKLFF
d_call: .
j_call: TRBJ1-4
v_call: TRBV7-9
clone_size: many

cdr3_nt: TGTGCTACCAGTTCCCCCGTAACCTTTGGGGAGACCCAGTACTTC
cdr3_aa: CATSSPVTFGETQYF
d_call: .
j_call: TRBJ2-5
v_call: TRBV24-1
clone_size: .

cdr3_nt: TGTGCCAGCAGCGTAGGGGAACATCCCTTTCGCGAGCAGTACTTC
cdr3_aa: CASSVGEHPFREQYF
d_call: .
j_call: TRBJ2-7
v_call: TRBV9
clone_size: .

cdr3_nt: TGTGCCAGCAGCTTCCCTGGACCTAATTCACCCCTCCACTTT
cdr3_aa: CASSFPGPNSPLHF
d_call: .
j_call: TRBJ1-6
v_call: TRBV7-9
clone_size: .

cdr3_nt: TGCGCCAGCTGGAGCGGGAGTGGGGACACCGGGGAGCTGTTTTTT
cdr3_aa: CASWSGSGDTGELFF
d_call: TRBD2
j_call: TRBJ2-2
v_call: TRBV5-1
clone_size: .

cdr3_nt: TGCAGTGCTAGAGTGCCAGGGCTGTCCTACGAGCAGTACTTC
cdr3_aa: CSARVPGLSYEQYF
d_call: .
j_call: TRBJ2-7
v_call: TRBV20-1
clone_size: many

cdr3_nt: TGTGCCAGCAGCTTACCGGGGGCCACCTACGAGCAGTACTTC
cdr3_aa: CASSLPGATYEQYF
d_call: .
j_call: TRBJ2-7
v_call: TRBV7-9
clone_size: .

cdr3_nt: TGTGCCAGCAGTTTGGAGGGAAGTATGACTGAAGCTTTCTTT
cdr3_aa: CASSLEGSMTEAFF
d_call: .
j_call: TRBJ1-1
v_call: TRBV27
clone_size: .

cdr3_nt: TGTGCCAGCAGAGACAATGAGCAGTTCTTC
cdr3_aa: CASRDNEQFF
d_call: .
j_call: TRBJ2-1
v_call: TRBV27
clone_size: many

cdr3_nt: TGTGCCAGCAGCCAAGCCCCCTGGGATACGCAGTATTTT
cdr3_aa: CASSQAPWDTQYF
d_call: .
j_call: TRBJ2-3
v_call: TRBV14
clone_size: .

cdr3_nt: TGTGCCAGCAGCCTAGCTGGACGGACTAACTATGGCTACACCTTC
cdr3_aa: CASSLAGRTNYGYTF
d_call: .
j_call: TRBJ1-2
v_call: TRBV11-3
clone_size: many

cdr3_nt: TGTGCCAGCAGTGAAAGGACTAGCGGGAGTGGCAATGAGCAGTTCTTC
cdr3_aa: CASSERTSGSGNEQFF
d_call: TRBD2
j_call: TRBJ2-1
v_call: TRBV2
clone_size: many

cdr3_nt: TGTGCCAGCAATAGGGGGGCCCAGACCACAGATACGCAGTATTTT
cdr3_aa: CASNRGAQTTDTQYF
d_call: .
j_call: TRBJ2-3
v_call: TRBV5-6
clone_size: .

cdr3_nt: TGTGCCAGTAGTAAGGATCGTGCTAGCTACACCTTC
cdr3_aa: CASSKDRASYTF
d_call: .
j_call: TRBJ1-2
v_call: TRBV19
clone_size: few

cdr3_nt: TGTGCCAGCAGCTTAGAAGGCAACCCGGCGGGAAACACCATATATTTT
cdr3_aa: CASSLEGNPAGNTIYF
d_call: .
j_call: TRBJ1-3
v_call: TRBV7-8
clone_size: .

cdr3_nt: TGCAGTGCTAGAGTGGGGCGGGCTCTCTATGAGCAGTTCTTC
cdr3_aa: CSARVGRALYEQFF
d_call: .
j_call: TRBJ2-1
v_call: TRBV20-1
clone_size: .

cdr3_nt: TGTGCCAGCAGTGAAGGAGAGTTGGGAGCTTTCTTT
cdr3_aa: CASSEGELGAFF
d_call: .
j_call: TRBJ1-1
v_call: TRBV2
clone_size: many

cdr3_nt: TGTGCCGGAAGTCGCGAGAACACCGGGGAGCTGTTTTTT
cdr3_aa: CAGSRENTGELFF
d_call: .
j_call: TRBJ2-2
v_call: TRBV19
clone_size: .

cdr3_nt: TGCGCCAGCAGTGAGATAGGACACAAGGGGGAAGCTTTCTTT
cdr3_aa: CASSEIGHKGEAFF
d_call: .
j_call: TRBJ1-1
v_call: TRBV10-2
clone_size: .

cdr3_nt: TGTGCCAGCAGCCGGACGGGACTAGCGGTGGAGACCCAGTACTTC
cdr3_aa: CASSRTGLAVETQYF
d_call: TRBD2
j_call: TRBJ2-5
v_call: TRBV3-1
clone_size: many

cdr3_nt: TGTGCCAGCAGAGGAGAGCGGAGCACAGATACGCAGTATTTT
cdr3_aa: CASRGERSTDTQYF
d_call: .
j_call: TRBJ2-3
v_call: TRBV6-1
clone_size: few

cdr3_nt: TGCAGCGTCCTCAGCGGGAGGGCCCGCAATGAGCAGTTCTTC
cdr3_aa: CSVLSGRARNEQFF
d_call: TRBD2
j_call: TRBJ2-1
v_call: TRBV29-1
clone_size: .

cdr3_nt: TGTGCCAGCAGTGAACTAGCGGGAGTAGGAAATGAGCAGTTCTTC
cdr3_aa: CASSELAGVGNEQFF
d_call: TRBD2
j_call: TRBJ2-1
v_call: TRBV6-4
clone_size: many

cdr3_nt: TGCGCCAGCAGCTTGACCCGTTTGGCTGGGAGCGAGCAGTACTTC
cdr3_aa: CASSLTRLAGSEQYF
d_call: .
j_call: TRBJ2-7
v_call: TRBV5-1
clone_size: .

cdr3_nt: TGTGCCAGTAGTACCAAGATTTCTGGATCCTTAGACCCCTACGAGCAGTACTTC
cdr3_aa: CASSTKISGSLDPYEQYF
d_call: .
j_call: TRBJ2-7
v_call: TRBV19
clone_size: few

cdr3_nt: TGTGCCAGCAGCGAAGGTACGGCTGAAGCTTTCTTT
cdr3_aa: CASSEGTAEAFF
d_call: .
j_call: TRBJ1-1
v_call: TRBV9
clone_size: few

cdr3_nt: TGCGCCAGCAGTGAGACCCGGAACTATGGCTACACCTTC
cdr3_aa: CASSETRNYGYTF
d_call: .
j_call: TRBJ1-2
v_call: TRBV5-1
clone_size: many

cdr3_nt: TGTGCCAGCAGTTTCGCGTATGGCTACACCTTC
cdr3_aa: CASSFAYGYTF
d_call: .
j_call: TRBJ1-2
v_call: TRBV28
clone_size: many

cdr3_nt: TGCGCCAGCAGCTTGACAGATGGGTACGAGCAGTACTTC
cdr3_aa: CASSLTDGYEQYF
d_call: .
j_call: TRBJ2-7
v_call: TRBV5-1
clone_size: many

cdr3_nt: TGTGCCAGCAGTGAAGCGTGGGGCCGGGAGACCCAGTACTTC
cdr3_aa: CASSEAWGRETQYF
d_call: .
j_call: TRBJ2-5
v_call: TRBV6-1
clone_size: many

cdr3_nt: TGTGCCAGCCAAGAGCGGGGGGGAGGGGTCGACGAGCAGTACTTC
cdr3_aa: CASQERGGGVDEQYF
d_call: TRBD2
j_call: TRBJ2-7
v_call: TRBV28
clone_size: many

cdr3_nt: TGTGCCAGCAGCGTAAGGAGCGACACCAGGCACGAGCAGTACTTC
cdr3_aa: CASSVRSDTRHEQYF
d_call: .
j_call: TRBJ2-7
v_call: TRBV9
clone_size: many

cdr3_nt: TGTGCCAGCAGTTTATTACTAGGGCTAGCGGGACTCAATGAGCAGTTCTTC
cdr3_aa: CASSLLLGLAGLNEQFF
d_call: TRBD2
j_call: TRBJ2-1
v_call: TRBV28
clone_size: .

cdr3_nt: TGTGCCAGCAGTTTAAACGACCGGAGCGAGCAGTACTTC
cdr3_aa: CASSLNDRSEQYF
d_call: .
j_call: TRBJ2-7
v_call: TRBV12-3/TRBV12-4
clone_size: few

cdr3_nt: TGCGCCAGCAGCTTGGATTTCGGTAGCGGGGTACCAGATACGCAGTATTTT
cdr3_aa: CASSLDFGSGVPDTQYF
d_call: TRBD2
j_call: TRBJ2-3
v_call: TRBV5-1
clone_size: many

cdr3_nt: TGCAGTGCTAGTCCTTATAGCGGGAGGGAGACCCAGTACTTC
cdr3_aa: CSASPYSGRETQYF
d_call: TRBD2
j_call: TRBJ2-5
v_call: TRBV20-1
clone_size: .

cdr3_nt: TGTGCCAGCAGACCAGTTGGTGAAAACATTCAGTACTTC
cdr3_aa: CASRPVGENIQYF
d_call: .
j_call: TRBJ2-4
v_call: TRBV5-5
clone_size: .

cdr3_nt: TGTGCCAGCAGTTCATTGGGGGAGGGGAGCAATCAGCCCCAGCATTTT
cdr3_aa: CASSSLGEGSNQPQHF
d_call: .
j_call: TRBJ1-5
v_call: TRBV28
clone_size: many

cdr3_nt: TGTGCCAGTAGTCAAGACGGGGGGTTTAGCGCTGAAGCTTTCTTT
cdr3_aa: CASSQDGGFSAEAFF
d_call: .
j_call: TRBJ1-1
v_call: TRBV19
clone_size: few

cdr3_nt: TGTGCCAGCAGCGAAGATCGGGTCACAGATACGCAGTATTTT
cdr3_aa: CASSEDRVTDTQYF
d_call: .
j_call: TRBJ2-3
v_call: TRBV7-9
clone_size: .